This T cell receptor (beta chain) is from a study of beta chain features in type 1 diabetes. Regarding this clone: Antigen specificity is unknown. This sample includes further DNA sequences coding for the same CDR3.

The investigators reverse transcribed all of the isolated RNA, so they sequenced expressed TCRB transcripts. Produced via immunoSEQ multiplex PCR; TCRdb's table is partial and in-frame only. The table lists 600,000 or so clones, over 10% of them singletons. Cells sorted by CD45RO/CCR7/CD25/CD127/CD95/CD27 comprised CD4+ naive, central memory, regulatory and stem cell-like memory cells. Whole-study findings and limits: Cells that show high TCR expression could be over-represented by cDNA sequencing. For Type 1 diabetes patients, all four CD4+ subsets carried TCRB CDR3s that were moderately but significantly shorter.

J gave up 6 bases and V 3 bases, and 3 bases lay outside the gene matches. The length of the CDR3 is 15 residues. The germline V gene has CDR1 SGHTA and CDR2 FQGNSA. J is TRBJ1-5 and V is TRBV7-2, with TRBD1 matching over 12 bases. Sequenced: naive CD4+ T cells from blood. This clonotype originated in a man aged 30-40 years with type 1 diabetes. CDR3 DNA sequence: TGTGCCAGCAGCTTGGGACAGGGGGCAGGTCAGCCCCAGCATTTT. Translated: CASSLGQGAGQPQHF.